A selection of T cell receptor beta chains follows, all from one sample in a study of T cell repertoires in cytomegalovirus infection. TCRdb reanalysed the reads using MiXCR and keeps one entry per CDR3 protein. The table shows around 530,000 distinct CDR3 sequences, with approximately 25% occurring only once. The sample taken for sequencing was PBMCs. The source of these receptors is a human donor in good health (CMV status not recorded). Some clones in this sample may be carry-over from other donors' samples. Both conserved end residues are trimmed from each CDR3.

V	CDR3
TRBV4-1	ASSQAQGGYNEQF
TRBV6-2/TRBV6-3	ASRDGAQRGYT
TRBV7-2	ASSFGTWDGELF
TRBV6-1	ATRRAGTTDTQY
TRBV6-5	ASSPGNSNQPQH
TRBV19	ASSSTVPGATEAF
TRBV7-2	ASSPGAGQVRSLH
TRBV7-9	ASTLPDRRGLAGASTPTDTQY
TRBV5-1	ASSPRATVYQETQY
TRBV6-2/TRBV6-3	ASSRAPQREQF
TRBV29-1	SVDWRVSYNEQF
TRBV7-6	ASSGYGLSYNEQF
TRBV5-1	ASKTEPGRGVT
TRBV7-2	ASSLLGRDGYT
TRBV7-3	ASSSRTSGRFH
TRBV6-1	ASSTGGFYEQY
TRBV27	ASSSRQGANQPQH
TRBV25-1	ASSEVGDRQPQH
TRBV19	ASRGTDKAGELF
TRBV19	ASSYRGQIDTQY
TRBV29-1	SVDPGQGTDTQY
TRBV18	ASSPIMFSGANVLT
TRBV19	ASSIAGRSSYNEQF
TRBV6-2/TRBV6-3	ASTNLPGQMYGYT
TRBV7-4	ASSHRVGGNEQF
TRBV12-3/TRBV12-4	ASRRSGGVETQY
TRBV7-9	ASSLPGVGNTEAF
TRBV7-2	ASSLDGSSDYGYT
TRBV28	ASSPRTWAAGGIGYGYT
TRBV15	ATSREVSGTGANVLT
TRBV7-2	ASSLEFLSTQETQY
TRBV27	ASSLTPGGTEAF
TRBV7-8	ASSLAWAAQETQY
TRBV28	ASSPLRQGGGQPQH
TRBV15	ATSRGLGGNYGYT
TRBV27	ASSFSRTSAKNIQY
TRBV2	ASSDSNYGYT
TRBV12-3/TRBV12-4	ASSLPANRGIYNEQF
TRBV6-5	ASSYSSKGLGSGYT
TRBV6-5	ASSYSSLAGGPQF
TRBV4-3	ASSQSPPRGNGAGDSPLH
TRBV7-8	ASSLAGRYGYT
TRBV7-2	ASSLDPGGTEAF
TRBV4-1	ASSQDRLAGSSYNEQF
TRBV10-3	AIRGSNSYNEQF
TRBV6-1	ASGTSGSGGREQF
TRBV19	ASSNPSGPPSYNEQF
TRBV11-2	ASSPEIAPLAF
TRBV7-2	ASSWTGTGMNEQF
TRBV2	ASSREREGEQF
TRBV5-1	ASSLMRGTEAF
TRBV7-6	ASSLSVDGYT